The source of this T cell receptor (beta chain) is a study of T cells after posttransplantation cyclophosphamide (dated by TCRdb to 2015 to 2016). Background for the entire study: Using TRB sequencing, the study followed how the T cell repertoire reconstituted after myeloablative bone marrow transplantation in which posttransplantation cyclophosphamide served as GVHD prophylaxis. Antigen receptor sequencing was done on samples from about 38 PTCy-treated patients and from approximately 15 related bone marrow donors of those patients. Blood from all 35 or so PTCy patients with 1-year posttransplant specimens was subjected to TRB sequencing. In 3 patients, TRB sequencing was also performed on up to about 3 more blood samples taken 2 to 5.2 years after transplant, and in 4 patients, pretransplant blood was also TRB-sequenced. Because TRA and TRB clonality correlated tightly in fewer than 10 samples, the subsequent TCR analyses were limited to TRB only. Public TRB sequences were searched against a database of over 3,600 sequences associated with responses to pathogens, tumor antigens, self-antigens and alloantigens.

TRB sequencing used genomic DNA with the immunoSEQ assay at survey resolution or the hsTCRB kit. As for the authors' bioinformatics: The immunoSEQ software handled initial read processing, and the LymphoSeq R package was used for repertoire analyses. Clonality was computed as 1 minus normalized Shannon entropy, and a Gini coefficient was also calculated for each TRB dataset. Phenotypes of unsorted samples were inferred by mapping TRB sequences from sorted subsets of the recipient or donor onto unsorted samples of the same recipient. This is the immuneACCESS table as TCRdb keeps it, with only in-frame sequences that have V and J called. A part of the clones is gone; compared with another copy, unresolved V genes explain less than half, and the rest is unexplained. The DNA was the basis for D and trimming; V, J and clone size are from that table. The table gives 8,000 to 10,000 clones for this sample, with none occurring only once. The top ten hold 3% to 4.5% of the sample.

Beyond this particular receptor, the publication reports: The TRB repertoires of T cells infiltrating skin or GI tract showed only limited overlap with the TRB repertoires of T cells in blood. Donor-recipient similarity was low at 1-2 months but increased during the first year, and donor CD8+ memory clones often dominated later blood repertoires. Across fewer than 50 patients, TRB clonality was highly associated with recipient CMV seropositivity and CMV reactivation, and diversity in PTCy patients was similar to diversity in CNI/methotrexate controls.

The CDR3 starts with the cysteine, ends with the phenylalanine, and has 17 residues. Only CDR3 DNA is held: 51 bases, read in frame from base 1. Taken from the germline V gene (reference sequence), the CDR1 and CDR2 loops are PRHDT and FYEKMQ. At the junction V is shortened by 5 bases and J by 4 bases; bases outside the gene matches: 12. Taken with the paper, the label for treatment or condition translates to: high-dose cyclophosphamide on days +3 and +4 as single-agent GVHD prophylaxis. PTCy patients received busulfan and fludarabine conditioning, a related or unrelated marrow graft, and cyclophosphamide on days +3 and +4. PTCy-treated patients came from a prospective multi-institutional clinical trial. Peripheral blood and bone marrow mononuclear cells were isolated by Ficoll-Hypaque density centrifugation and cryopreserved. This clone was detected many times. This receptor's antigen is unknown. Within one base of it there is no much larger clone, and no base qualities were kept.

The rearranged chain carries TRBV13 and TRBJ2-2; the junction holds 8 bases that match TRBD1. This receptor was taken from a male patient in his forties or fifties who received an allogeneic stem cell transplant from a related donor and was CMV-positive. A transplant means some T cells may be of graft donor rather than patient origin. Sequenced here: PBMCs, sampled 350 to 380 days after allogeneic stem cell transplant with posttransplant cyclophosphamide. The CDR3 region has the sequence CASSPRSDRGSTGELFF. In nucleotides, the sequence is TGTGCCAGCAGCCCGAGGAGTGACAGGGGAAGCACCGGGGAGCTGTTTTTT.